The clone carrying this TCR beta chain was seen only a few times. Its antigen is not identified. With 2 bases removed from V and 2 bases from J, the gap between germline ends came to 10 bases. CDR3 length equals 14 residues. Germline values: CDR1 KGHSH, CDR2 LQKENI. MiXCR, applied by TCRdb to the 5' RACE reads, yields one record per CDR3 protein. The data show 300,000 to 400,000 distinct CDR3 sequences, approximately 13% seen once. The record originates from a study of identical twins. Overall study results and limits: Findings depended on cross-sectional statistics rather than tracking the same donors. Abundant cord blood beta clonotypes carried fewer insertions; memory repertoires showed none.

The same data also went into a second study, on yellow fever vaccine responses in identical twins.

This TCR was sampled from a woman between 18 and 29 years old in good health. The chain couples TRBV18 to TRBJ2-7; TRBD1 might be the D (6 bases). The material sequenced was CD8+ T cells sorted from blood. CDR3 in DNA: TGTGCCAGCTCACCAGAACAGGGTCCCTACGAGCAGTACTTC. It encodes CASSPEQGPYEQYF.